This entry features one T cell receptor (beta chain) sequence. Its target is not known. The sample belongs to a study of OX40 agonist ivuxolimab in advanced cancers. General study results and limits: On average, CD8+ T cells had more expanded clones than CD4+. No determination was made of the antigen specificity of the expanded peripheral T cells.

Assay used: immunoSEQ multiplex PCR; TCRdb lists only in-frame clones, some missing. The sample has tens of thousands of clones, about 81% seen once. There are 15 residues in the CDR3. Trimming cost V 4 bases and J 0 bases; bases outside gene matches: 6. From germline, CDR1 is MNHNY and CDR2 SVGAGI (reference sequence). The receptor was isolated from an adult with an advanced solid tumor such as melanoma, head and neck, liver or kidney cancer. Sequencing used CD4+ or CD8+ T cells sorted from blood, obtained in a trial of the OX40 agonist ivuxolimab. The chain employs TRBV6-6 and TRBJ2-7; 7 bases are a match to TRBD1. The chain's CDR3 is CASSSVTGVSYEQYF. CDR3 bases: TGTGCCAGCAGTTCCGTAACAGGGGTCTCCTACGAGCAGTACTTC.